This TCR beta chain was sequenced in a study of T cell responses to AZD1222 COVID-19 vaccine. TCRdb keeps only in-frame clones here, not all; method: immunoSEQ multiplex PCR. Of about 120,000 clones listed, under 95% were seen once; the top ten hold roughly 7.8%. The CDR3 is made up of 13 amino acids. Deletions cut 1 base from V and 4 bases from J, with 8 bases between. Germline loops: CDR1 SGHDT, CDR2 YYEEEE. The rearrangement joins TRBV5-6 to TRBJ1-2; D call uncertain. Sequences were derived from peripheral blood, sampled on day 0 of AZD1222 vaccination. The clonotype was recovered from an adult in good health. The CDR3 spells CASSLPAAYGYTF. In DNA form, the CDR3 reads TGTGCCAGCAGCTTGCCGGCAGCCTATGGCTACACCTTC.